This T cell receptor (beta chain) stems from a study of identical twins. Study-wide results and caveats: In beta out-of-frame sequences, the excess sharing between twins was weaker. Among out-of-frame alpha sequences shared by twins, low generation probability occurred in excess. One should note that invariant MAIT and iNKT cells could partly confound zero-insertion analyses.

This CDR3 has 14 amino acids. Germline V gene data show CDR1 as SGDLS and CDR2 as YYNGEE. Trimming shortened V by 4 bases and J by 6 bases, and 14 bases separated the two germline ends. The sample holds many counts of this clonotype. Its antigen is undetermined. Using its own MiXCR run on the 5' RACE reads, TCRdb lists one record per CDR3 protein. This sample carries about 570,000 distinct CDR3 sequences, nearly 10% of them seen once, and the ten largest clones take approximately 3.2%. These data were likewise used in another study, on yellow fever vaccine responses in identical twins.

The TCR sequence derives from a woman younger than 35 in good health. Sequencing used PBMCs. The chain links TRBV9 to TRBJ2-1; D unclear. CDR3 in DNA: TGTGCCAGCAGCCCTGAGCCTCTGATCAATGAGCAGTTCTTC. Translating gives CASSPEPLINEQFF.